This TCR beta chain was obtained from a study of blood T cells in healthy people across ages. RNA extraction gave at least 5.5 micrograms of total RNA per sample. General observations from the study: Because donor CMV status was unknown, expanded clonotype changes were possibly confounded. Greater diversity and more naive CD4+ cells were seen in long-lived donors than in aged donors.

Combining a sample-barcoded 5' primer with a J-beta primer mix, a second PCR ran for roughly 6 to 12 cycles. Every molecule of cDNA carried a tag from a template-switch adaptor with 12 random nucleotides. TCRdb recomputed calls from the 5' RACE reads with MiXCR, one row per CDR3 protein. This table has hundreds of thousands of distinct CDR3 sequences, 25% to 30% appearing once. Turning to this clonotype: The antigen remains undetermined.

V was clipped by 5 bases and J by 8 bases; unmatched bases: 15. The CDR3 has 17 amino acids. The sequenced material came from blood. The J gene is TRBJ1-2, the V gene TRBV12-3 or TRBV12-4, with 12 bases aligning to TRBD1. The source is a woman in her 70s in good health. The CDR3 DNA reads TGTGCCAGCAGTAACAAACCGACCGGGACAGGGGGCATAGGCTACACCTTC. The encoded protein is CASSNKPTGTGGIGYTF.